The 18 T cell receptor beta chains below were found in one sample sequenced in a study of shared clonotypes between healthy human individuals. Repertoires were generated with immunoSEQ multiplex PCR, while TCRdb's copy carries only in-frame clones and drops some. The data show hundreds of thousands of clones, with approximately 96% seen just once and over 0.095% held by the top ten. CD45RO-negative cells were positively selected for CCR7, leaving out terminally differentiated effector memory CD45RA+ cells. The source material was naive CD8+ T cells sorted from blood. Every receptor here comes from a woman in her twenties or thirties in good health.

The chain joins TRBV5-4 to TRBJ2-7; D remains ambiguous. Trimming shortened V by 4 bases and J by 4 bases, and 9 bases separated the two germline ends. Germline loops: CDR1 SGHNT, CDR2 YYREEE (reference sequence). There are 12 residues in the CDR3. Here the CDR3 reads CASSMELYEQYF. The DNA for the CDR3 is TGTGCCAGCAGCATGGAGCTGTACGAGCAGTACTTC.

The CDR3 spells CASSGRTKRPPYEQYF. In nucleotides, the CDR3 is TGTGCCAGCAGCGGGAGAACTAAACGGCCCCCCTACGAGCAGTACTTC. The chain uses TRBV13 and TRBJ2-7; weak D call: TRBD2 (5 bases). The V end was cut by 5 bases, the J end by 2 bases, with 19 bases between. There are 16 residues in the CDR3. Germline lookup yields CDR1 PRHDT and CDR2 FYEKMQ (reference sequence). Using reference TRBV13 and TRBJ2-7 for the parts outside the CDR3, the full variable domain is AAGVIQSPRHLIKEKRETATLKCYPIPRHDTVYWYQQGPGQDPQFLISFYEKMQSDKGSIPDRFSAQQFSDYHSELNMSSLELGDSALYFCASSGRTKRPPYEQYFGPGTRLTVT.

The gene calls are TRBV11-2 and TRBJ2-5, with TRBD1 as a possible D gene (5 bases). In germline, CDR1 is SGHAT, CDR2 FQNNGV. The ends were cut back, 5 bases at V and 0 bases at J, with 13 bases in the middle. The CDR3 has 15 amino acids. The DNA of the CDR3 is TGTGCCAGCAGCCCCGGACAAAAGTACCAAGAGACCCAGTACTTC. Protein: CASSPGQKYQETQYF.

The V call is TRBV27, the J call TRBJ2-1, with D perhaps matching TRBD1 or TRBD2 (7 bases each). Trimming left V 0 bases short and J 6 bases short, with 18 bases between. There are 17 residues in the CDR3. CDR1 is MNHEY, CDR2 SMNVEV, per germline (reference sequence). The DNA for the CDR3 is TGTGCCAGCAGTTTATCTCTGGGGGGGACAGCTTCCAATGAGCAGTTCTTC. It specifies CASSLSLGGTASNEQFF.

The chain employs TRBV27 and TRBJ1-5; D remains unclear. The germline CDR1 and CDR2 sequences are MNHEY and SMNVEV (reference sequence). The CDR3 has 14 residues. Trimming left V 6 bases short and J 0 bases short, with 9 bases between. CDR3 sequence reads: CASSADNSNQPQHF. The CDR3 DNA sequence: TGTGCCAGCAGCGCAGATAATAGCAATCAGCCCCAGCATTTT.

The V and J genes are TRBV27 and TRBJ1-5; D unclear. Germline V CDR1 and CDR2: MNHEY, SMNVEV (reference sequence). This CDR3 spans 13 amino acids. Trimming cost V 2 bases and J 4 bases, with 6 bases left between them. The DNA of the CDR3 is TGTGCCAGCAGTTTAGCCAAGAATCAGCCCCAGCATTTT. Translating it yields CASSLAKNQPQHF.

DNA for the CDR3: TGTGCCAGCAGCCCCTGGCCGCAGGGGGAGCAGTACTTC. Residues: CASSPWPQGEQYF. This sequence joins TRBV6-5 and TRBJ2-7; tentatively, D is TRBD1 (6 bases). Germline-derived CDR1 and CDR2 are MNHEY and SVGAGI. V was trimmed by 6 bases and J by 7 bases, leaving 16 bases between them. The CDR3 sequence is 13 residues long.

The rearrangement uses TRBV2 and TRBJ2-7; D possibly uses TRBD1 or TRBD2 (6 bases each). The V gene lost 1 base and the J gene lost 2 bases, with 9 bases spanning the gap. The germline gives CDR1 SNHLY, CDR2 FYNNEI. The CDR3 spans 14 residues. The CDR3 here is CASSEGGDTYEQYF. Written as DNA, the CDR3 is TGTGCCAGCAGTGAAGGGGGGGACACCTACGAGCAGTACTTC.

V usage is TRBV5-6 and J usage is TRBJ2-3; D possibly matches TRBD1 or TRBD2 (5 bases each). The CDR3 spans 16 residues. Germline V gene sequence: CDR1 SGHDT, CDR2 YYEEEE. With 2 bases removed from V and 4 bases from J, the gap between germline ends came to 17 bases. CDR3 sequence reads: CASSFFAEGFPDTQYF. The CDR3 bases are TGTGCCAGCAGCTTTTTCGCTGAGGGGTTTCCAGATACGCAGTATTTT.

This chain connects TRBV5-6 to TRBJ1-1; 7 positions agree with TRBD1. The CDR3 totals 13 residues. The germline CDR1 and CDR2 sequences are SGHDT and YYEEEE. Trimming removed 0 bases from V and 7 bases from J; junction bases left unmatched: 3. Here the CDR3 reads CASSLVGGDEAFF. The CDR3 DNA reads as TGTGCCAGCAGCTTGGTAGGGGGCGATGAAGCTTTCTTT. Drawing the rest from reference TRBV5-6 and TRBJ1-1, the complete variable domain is DAGVTQSPTHLIKTRGQQVTLRCSPKSGHDTVSWYQQALGQGPQFIFQYYEEEERQRGNFPDRFSGHQFPNYSSELNVNALLLGDSALYLCASSLVGGDEAFFGQGTRLTVV.

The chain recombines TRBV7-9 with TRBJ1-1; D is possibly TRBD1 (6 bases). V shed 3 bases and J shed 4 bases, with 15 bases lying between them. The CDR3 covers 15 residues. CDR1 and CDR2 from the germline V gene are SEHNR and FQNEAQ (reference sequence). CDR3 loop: CASSLDSAFSTEAFF. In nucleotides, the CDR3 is TGTGCCAGCAGCTTGGACAGTGCTTTTTCCACTGAAGCTTTCTTT.

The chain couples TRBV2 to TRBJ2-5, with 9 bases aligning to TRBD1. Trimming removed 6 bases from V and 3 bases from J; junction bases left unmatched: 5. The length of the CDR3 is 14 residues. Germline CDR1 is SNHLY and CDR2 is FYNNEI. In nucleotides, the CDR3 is TGTGCCAGCAGGGGGACAGGGACAAAAGAGACCCAGTACTTC. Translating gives CASRGTGTKETQYF.

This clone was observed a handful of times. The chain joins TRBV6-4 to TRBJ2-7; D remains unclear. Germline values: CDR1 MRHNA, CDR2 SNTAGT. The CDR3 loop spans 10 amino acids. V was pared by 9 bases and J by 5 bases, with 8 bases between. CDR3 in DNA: TGTGCCAGTTCGTCCCACGAGCAGTACTTC. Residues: CASSSHEQYF.

The CDR3 reads CASNLGSHEQYF. CDR3 sequence (DNA): TGTGCCAGCAACCTAGGGTCCCACGAGCAGTACTTC. This sequence joins TRBV7-9 and TRBJ2-7; D remains ambiguous. The CDR3 runs to 12 residues. From germline, CDR1 is SEHNR and CDR2 FQNEAQ (reference sequence). V was trimmed by 7 bases and J by 5 bases, leaving 12 bases between them.

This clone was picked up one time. CDR3 sequence (DNA): TGCGCCAGTTGGCCCGGGGAGGGTCCCTACGAGCAGTACTTC. Amino acids: CASWPGEGPYEQYF. V gene TRBV10-2 combines with J gene TRBJ2-7; 7 nucleotides agree with TRBD2. Trimming removed 9 bases from V and 2 bases from J; junction bases left unmatched: 10. The germline V gene has CDR1 WSHSY and CDR2 SAAADI. This CDR3 comprises 14 residues.

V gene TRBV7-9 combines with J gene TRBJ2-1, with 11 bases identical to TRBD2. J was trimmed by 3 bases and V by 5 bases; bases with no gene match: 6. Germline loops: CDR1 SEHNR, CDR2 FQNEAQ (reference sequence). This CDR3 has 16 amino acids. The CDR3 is CASSAGTSGNYNEQFF. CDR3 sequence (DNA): TGTGCCAGCAGCGCCGGGACTAGCGGAAACTACAATGAGCAGTTCTTC.

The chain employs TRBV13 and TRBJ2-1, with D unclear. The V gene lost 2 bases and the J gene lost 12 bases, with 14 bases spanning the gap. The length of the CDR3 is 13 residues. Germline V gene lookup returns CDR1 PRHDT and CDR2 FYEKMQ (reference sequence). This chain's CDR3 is CASSLNSLPRQFF. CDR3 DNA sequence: TGTGCCAGCAGCTTAAACTCCCTCCCAAGGCAGTTCTTC.

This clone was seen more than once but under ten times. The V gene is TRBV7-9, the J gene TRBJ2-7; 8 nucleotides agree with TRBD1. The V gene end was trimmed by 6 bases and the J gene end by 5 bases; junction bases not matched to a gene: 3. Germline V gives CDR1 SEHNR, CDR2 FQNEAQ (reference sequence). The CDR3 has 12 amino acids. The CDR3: CASRGTGHEQYF. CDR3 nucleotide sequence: TGTGCCAGCAGGGGGACAGGTCACGAGCAGTACTTC.